One and the same sample provided the 30 T cell receptor beta chains below, sequenced in a study of cytomegalovirus exposure and HLA in healthy donors. Both 60 Vbeta primers and 13 Jbeta primers went into the PCR. Here immunoSEQ multiplex PCR was the method, and the copy in TCRdb shows in-frame clones only, minus some. The repertoire holds about 190,000 clones, with 70% to 75% as singletons. Source material: PBMCs. These receptors were obtained from a man between 25 and 39 years old in good health and CMV-seropositive.

The chain uses TRBV5-1 and TRBJ2-7; possibly TRBD1 for D (6 bases). In germline, CDR1 is SGHRS, CDR2 YFSETQ. Trimming stripped 0 bases from V and 3 bases from J, with 10 bases between. The CDR3 is made up of 14 amino acids. The CDR3 DNA follows: TGCGCCAGCAGCTTGGGGACAGCTTTCTACGAGCAGTACTTC. Translating it yields CASSLGTAFYEQYF.

This chain connects TRBV6-6 to TRBJ1-1; D ambiguous. The CDR3 is 13 amino acids. V was clipped by 5 bases and J by 1 base, with 8 bases between them. Germline V gene data show CDR1 as MNHNY and CDR2 as SVGAGI (reference sequence). DNA of the CDR3: TGTGCCAGCAGTAAACAGCCGAACACTGAAGCTTTCTTT. Its translation: CASSKQPNTEAFF.

CDR3: CASSPGYNEQFF. CDR3 DNA: TGTGCCAGCAGCCCCGGGTACAATGAGCAGTTCTTC. The V and J genes are TRBV11-3 and TRBJ2-1; D remains unclear. V lost 5 bases and J lost 4, with 6 bases in between. This CDR3 contains 12 residues. Germline V gene sequence: CDR1 SGHNT, CDR2 YENEEA.

The chain recombines TRBV11-2 with TRBJ2-2; D is perhaps TRBD2 (5 bases). Trimming pared 8 bases from V and 0 bases from J, leaving 13 bases between. Per the germline V gene, CDR1 is SGHAT and CDR2 is FQNNGV. The CDR3 extends over 15 amino acids. CDR3 nucleotides: TGTGCCAGCGGTAGCGAGTTCGCGAACACCGGGGAGCTGTTTTTT. The encoded protein is CASGSEFANTGELFF. Supplemented by reference TRBV11-2 and TRBJ2-2, the full variable domain reads EAGVAQSPRYKIIEKRQSVAFWCNPISGHATLYWYQQILGQGPKLLIQFQNNGVVDDSQLPKDRFSAERLKGVDSTLKIQPAKLEDSAVYLCASGSEFANTGELFFGEGSRLTVL.

The rearrangement joins TRBV28 to TRBJ1-6; TRBD1 matches 10 bases. The J segment lost 9 bases and the V segment lost 3 bases, leaving 5 bases of the junction unmatched. This CDR3 comprises 15 residues. Germline CDR1 is MDHEN and CDR2 is SYDVKM. The CDR3 spells CASSLETGGGSPLHF. As DNA, the CDR3 is TGTGCCAGCAGTTTGGAGACAGGGGGCGGTTCACCCCTCCACTTT.

Note on this clone: The junction does not match germline at one end; this may be a read error. The chain is built from TRBV7-7 and TRBJ2-2; 13 positions agree with TRBD2. The CDR3 runs 16 residues. Germline V gene data show CDR1 as SSHAT and CDR2 as FNYEAQ (reference sequence). The CDR3 spells CASSLGTSGIAGELFF. The DNA for the CDR3 is TGTGCTAGCAGCTTAGGGACTAGCGGGATTGCCGGGGAGCTGTTTTTT.

The gene calls are TRBV19 and TRBJ1-6; D is possibly TRBD1 (6 bases). From germline, CDR1 is LNHDA and CDR2 SQIVND (reference sequence). The CDR3 loop spans 13 amino acids. Between the trimmed V and J ends, which lost 3 bases and 9 bases, there was a span of 9 bases. The CDR3 loop reads CASSIADSSPLHF. The CDR3 DNA follows: TGTGCCAGTAGTATTGCGGACAGTTCACCCCTCCACTTT.

The V call is TRBV5-1, the J call TRBJ2-3; 15 bases agree with TRBD2. V was pared by 4 bases and J by 0 bases, with 9 bases of the junction left unmatched. The CDR3 has 19 residues. Germline V gene data show CDR1 as SGHRS and CDR2 as YFSETQ. CDR3 nucleotide sequence: TGCGCCAGCAGCGGGGGACTAGCGGGGGGTCCCTATAGCACAGATACGCAGTATTTT. This sequence encodes CASSGGLAGGPYSTDTQYF.

J is TRBJ1-1 and V is TRBV7-9, with D maybe TRBD1 (6 bases). V shed 4 bases and J shed 4 bases, with 16 bases lying between them. The CDR3 is 15 amino acids. Germline V gene sequence: CDR1 SEHNR, CDR2 FQNEAQ (reference sequence). The DNA for the CDR3 is TGTGCCAGCAGCTCCCGGGGCCGGGGGGCCACTGAAGCTTTCTTT. Translation gives CASSSRGRGATEAFF.

The chain joins TRBV27 to TRBJ1-5; tentatively, D is TRBD1 (6 bases). Trimming removed 6 bases at V and 3 bases at J, with 18 bases between. Germline assignment: CDR1 MNHEY and CDR2 SMNVEV (reference sequence). The CDR3 runs to 16 residues. CDR3 sequence reads: CASRPRAGAINQPQHF. The CDR3 nucleotides read TGTGCCAGCAGACCCCGAGCAGGGGCTATCAATCAGCCCCAGCATTTT.

The chain is built from TRBV9 and TRBJ2-5; D perhaps matches TRBD2 (6 bases). The length of the CDR3 is 18 residues. Germline assignment: CDR1 SGDLS and CDR2 YYNGEE. V lost 0 bases, J lost 2 bases, and 20 bases lay in between. The CDR3 sequence: CASSVVRRGHTRQETQYF. The CDR3 DNA is TGTGCCAGCAGCGTAGTTAGGCGGGGCCATACCCGACAAGAGACCCAGTACTTC.

The rearrangement uses TRBV27 and TRBJ1-4; D possibly corresponds to TRBD1 (6 bases). Germline V gene lookup returns CDR1 MNHEY and CDR2 SMNVEV (reference sequence). This CDR3 is built from 18 residues. V was trimmed by 5 bases and J by 8 bases, leaving 27 bases between them. The CDR3: CASSATRSSTGMREKLFF. The CDR3 region has the DNA TGTGCCAGCAGTGCAACTCGAAGTTCGACAGGCATGCGGGAAAAACTGTTTTTT.

V is TRBV19 and J is TRBJ1-5, with 7 bases fitting TRBD1. This CDR3 contains 15 residues. Trimming cost V 1 base and J 3 bases; bases outside gene matches: 3. The V gene's germline CDR1 is LNHDA and CDR2 SQIVND (reference sequence). DNA for the CDR3: TGTGCCAGTAGTATAGGGACAGGAGTCAATCAGCCCCAGCATTTT. This translates into CASSIGTGVNQPQHF.

V is TRBV18 and J is TRBJ2-3; maybe TRBD1 (6 bases). Trimming stripped 4 bases from V and 0 bases from J, with 8 bases between. CDR3 length: 14 residues. CDR1 is KGHSH and CDR2 is LQKENI in the germline V gene. CDR3 sequence: CASSLTGSTDTQYF. For the CDR3, the DNA is TGTGCCAGCTCACTAACAGGGAGCACAGATACGCAGTATTTT.

This chain joins TRBV29-1 and TRBJ2-7, with a possible D match to TRBD2 (6 bases). The V gene's germline CDR1 is SQVTM and CDR2 ANQGSEA. The V end lost 7 bases, the J end lost 1 base, and 11 bases lay between the germline ends. This CDR3 has 12 residues. CDR3 sequence reads: CSARSGSYEQYF. CDR3 DNA: TGCAGCGCCCGGAGCGGGTCCTACGAGCAGTACTTC.

Here the CDR3 reads CASSLNEGGSEAFF. CDR3 in DNA: TGTGCCAGCTCCTTAAATGAGGGGGGGAGTGAAGCTTTCTTT. The chain joins TRBV11-3 to TRBJ1-1; possibly TRBD1 for D (6 bases). Looked up from germline, CDR1 is SGHNT and CDR2 is YENEEA. The CDR3 consists of 14 residues. V was trimmed by 8 bases and J by 7 bases, leaving 20 bases between them.

The chain links TRBV5-1 to TRBJ1-6; 7 bases fit TRBD1. CDR3 length: 14 amino acids. With V trimmed by 6 bases and J by 10 bases, 10 bases remained unmatched. Germline V lookup: CDR1 SGHRS, CDR2 YFSETQ. DNA of the CDR3: TGCGCCAGCACCCAGGGACAGACGGGATCACCCCTCCACTTT. It translates to CASTQGQTGSPLHF. Filled out from reference TRBV5-1 and TRBJ1-6, the complete variable domain reads KAGVTQTPRYLIKTRGQQVTLSCSPISGHRSVSWYQQTPGQGLQFLFEYFSETQRNKGNFPGRFSGRQFSNSRSEMNVSTLELGDSALYLCASTQGQTGSPLHFGNGTRLTVT.

This chain links TRBV19 with TRBJ2-1, with D tentatively TRBD2 (6 bases). CDR1 and CDR2 (germline): LNHDA, SQIVND (reference sequence). The V gene lost 3 bases and the J gene lost 0 bases, with 12 bases spanning the gap. The CDR3 spans 16 residues. The CDR3 loop reads CASSISAGSSYNEQFF. CDR3 DNA sequence: TGTGCCAGTAGTATCTCGGCCGGGAGCTCCTACAATGAGCAGTTCTTC.

This clone was seen a few times. CDR3 nucleotides: TGTGCCAGCAGTGCGGGACTAGCGGGAGAAAGAGATACGCAGTATTTT. This translates into CASSAGLAGERDTQYF. The chain carries TRBV2 and TRBJ2-3; 14 bases fit TRBD2. Trimming removed 4 bases from V and 5 bases from J; junction bases left unmatched: 5. From germline, CDR1 is SNHLY and CDR2 FYNNEI. The CDR3 is 16 amino acids.

This rearrangement joins TRBV7-6 to TRBJ2-5, with a weak D call TRBD1 (5 bases). Germline assignment: CDR1 SGHVS and CDR2 FNYEAQ. V lost 3 bases and J lost 2, with 16 bases in between. The CDR3 has 16 residues. CDR3 DNA sequence: TGTGCCAGCAGCTTGGGGCTGGGAATTAATCAAGAGACCCAGTACTTC. This translates into CASSLGLGINQETQYF.

J is TRBJ2-7 and V is TRBV6-1, with TRBD2 identical over 12 bases. Germline CDR1 and CDR2: MNHNS and SASEGT. The V segment lost 7 bases and the J segment 5 bases; nucleotides outside the gene matches: 3. This CDR3 has 13 amino acids. CDR3 residues: CASKTSGSDEQYF. In DNA form, the CDR3 reads TGTGCCAGCAAGACTAGCGGGAGCGACGAGCAGTACTTC.

The chain is built from TRBV11-1 and TRBJ2-7; a weak D match, TRBD2 (7 bases). Per germline, CDR1 SGHAT and CDR2 FQDESV (reference sequence). V lost 3 bases and J lost 6, with 15 bases in between. This CDR3 has 14 residues. The CDR3 loop is CASSFTGRGREQYF. For the CDR3, the DNA is TGTGCCAGCAGCTTTACAGGGAGGGGCCGCGAGCAGTACTTC.

This clone was seen more than once but under ten times. V is TRBV10-1 and J is TRBJ2-7, with D unresolved. CDR3 length equals 15 residues. Trimming took off 0 bases at V and 3 bases at J, with 12 bases between the two ends. Germline CDR1 and CDR2: WNHNN and SYGVQD (reference sequence). CDR3 nucleotide sequence: TGCGCCAGCAGTGAGTCCGCAGGATACGGCTACGAGCAGTACTTC. Translation: CASSESAGYGYEQYF.

This clone was counted a few times. This sequence joins TRBV7-9 and TRBJ2-7; 10 bases are a match to TRBD2. The CDR3 contains 15 residues. Germline CDR1 is SEHNR and CDR2 is FQNEAQ (reference sequence). The trim removed 3 bases at V and 4 bases at J, leaving 6 bases unmatched. DNA of the CDR3: TGTGCCAGCAGCTTCTCTAGCGGGAGTGGTTACGAGCAGTACTTC. It encodes CASSFSSGSGYEQYF. The variable domain in full, completed from reference TRBV7-9 and TRBJ2-7, reads DTGVSQNPRHKITKRGQNVTFRCDPISEHNRLYWYRQTLGQGPEFLTYFQNEAQLEKSRLLSDRFSAERPKGSFSTLEIQRTEQGDSAMYLCASSFSSGSGYEQYFGPGTRLTVT.

The V and J genes are TRBV6-5 and TRBJ2-1, with D maybe TRBD2 (6 bases). V was shortened by 5 bases and J by 2 bases, with 13 bases between the two germline ends. This CDR3 region has 15 residues. CDR1 is MNHEY and CDR2 is SVGAGI in the germline V gene. CDR3 sequence: CASSAGTPAYNEQFF. The CDR3 DNA sequence: TGTGCCAGCAGTGCCGGGACTCCTGCCTACAATGAGCAGTTCTTC.

In this sample, this clone turned up a few times. This sequence joins TRBV9 and TRBJ2-5; 9 bases fit TRBD2. This CDR3 has 17 amino acids. Germline V gene sequence: CDR1 SGDLS, CDR2 YYNGEE. Germline trimming cut 6 bases from V and 6 bases from J; bases unmatched to any gene: 18. CDR3 DNA: TGTGCCAGCACCTACCACGGCGGGAGGGGGCGGCTTCAGACCCAGTACTTC. Protein sequence: CASTYHGGRGRLQTQYF.

The chain employs TRBV7-9 and TRBJ2-3; D gene uncertain. From germline, CDR1 is SEHNR and CDR2 FQNEAQ (reference sequence). This CDR3 spans 12 amino acids. Trimming removed 1 base at V and 5 bases at J, with 4 bases between. This CDR3 reads CASSLVIDTQYF. The CDR3 region has the DNA TGTGCCAGCAGCTTAGTCATAGATACGCAGTATTTT.

The V and J genes are TRBV19 and TRBJ1-5, with a possible D match to TRBD1 (6 bases). Germline V gives CDR1 LNHDA, CDR2 SQIVND (reference sequence). Trimming pared 3 bases from V and 5 bases from J, leaving 14 bases between. The CDR3 consists of 15 residues. The CDR3, as DNA: TGTGCCAGTAGTATTACAGGGCCCCGCGATCAGCCCCAGCATTTT. This gives the protein CASSITGPRDQPQHF.

This chain joins TRBV7-2 and TRBJ1-3; D unresolved. Germline lookup yields CDR1 SGHTA and CDR2 FQGNSA. V lost 1 base and J lost 0, with 10 bases in between. There are 16 residues in the CDR3. The CDR3 loop reads CASSLVGSFSGNTIYF. The CDR3 DNA sequence: TGTGCCAGCAGCTTAGTGGGCAGTTTCTCTGGAAACACCATATATTTT.

This sequence joins TRBV5-1 and TRBJ2-7, with 7 nucleotides matching TRBD2. V shed 0 bases and J 2 bases; nucleotides not matched to a gene: 2. This CDR3 has 14 amino acids. Germline CDR1 SGHRS, CDR2 YFSETQ. DNA of the CDR3: TGCGCCAGCAGCTTGGACACTAGCGCCTACGAGCAGTACTTC. Encoded protein: CASSLDTSAYEQYF.